Listed below are T cell receptor beta chains from one sample, sequenced in a study of shared clonotypes between healthy human individuals. Profiled with immunoSEQ multiplex PCR; TCRdb holds only in-frame clones, not every one. Among 2 million or so clones listed, approximately 94% were seen once. Sequenced sample: naive CD8+ T cells sorted from blood. Receptors were obtained from a man younger than 35 in good health. CDR3s include the opening cysteine and the closing phenylalanine or tryptophan. D genes are given only for firm matches. Clone size is shown for a subset of rows, as once, few, many or a class of expanded clone.

>TRBJ1-4|.|.|TRBV6-1
CASSEVAEGEREKLFF
TGTGCCAGCAGTGAGGTGGCTGAGGGGGAGCGTGAAAAACTGTTTTTT
>TRBJ1-2|.|.|TRBV13
CASSPSGYGYTF
TGTGCCAGCAGCCCGTCGGGATATGGCTACACCTTC
>TRBJ2-7|TRBD1|.|TRBV27
CASAQGGRHEQYF
TGTGCCAGTGCACAGGGGGGTCGCCACGAGCAGTACTTC
>TRBJ2-7|.|.|TRBV27
CASSLSPNYEQYF
TGTGCCAGCAGTTTATCCCCAAACTACGAGCAGTACTTC
>TRBJ2-7|.|.|TRBV7-9
CASSLAPRSYEQYF
TGTGCCAGCAGCTTAGCCCCACGCTCCTACGAGCAGTACTTC
>TRBJ2-1|.|.|TRBV2
CATNEGAHSGNEQFF
TGTGCCACCAATGAAGGGGCCCATAGCGGCAATGAGCAGTTCTTC
>TRBJ1-2|.|once|TRBV5-5
CASSLGGHPYGYTF
TGTGCCAGCAGCTTGGGGGGACACCCCTATGGCTACACCTTC
>TRBJ2-3|.|.|TRBV29-1
CSVEVRGVRTDTQYF
TGCAGCGTTGAAGTAAGGGGGGTCCGCACAGATACGCAGTATTTT
>TRBJ2-3|TRBD2|.|TRBV2
CASSGGLASDTQYF
TGTGCCAGCAGTGGAGGACTAGCCTCAGATACGCAGTATTTT
>TRBJ2-3|TRBD2|.|TRBV6-6
CASSYGAGGADTQYF
TGTGCCAGCAGTTACGGGGCGGGAGGTGCAGATACGCAGTATTTT
>TRBJ1-2|.|.|TRBV6-5
CASSRGAPFPSSYTF
TGTGCCAGCAGTCGAGGGGCGCCTTTTCCAAGTTCCTACACCTTC
>TRBJ2-3|.|.|TRBV4-1
CASSQVIRTDTQYF
TGCGCCAGCAGCCAAGTGATTCGCACAGATACGCAGTATTTT
>TRBJ2-5|TRBD2|.|TRBV7-6
CASSLSGTSALETQYF
TGTGCCAGCAGTCTTAGTGGGACTAGCGCCCTTGAGACCCAGTACTTC
>TRBJ2-3|.|.|TRBV10-3
CAISREHTQYF
TGTGCCATCAGCAGGGAACATACGCAGTATTTT
>TRBJ2-7|TRBD1|.|TRBV5-1
CASSQGQPYEQYF
TGCGCCAGCAGCCAGGGACAGCCCTACGAGCAGTACTTC
>TRBJ2-1|.|.|TRBV7-9
CASSNEQFF
TGTGCCAGCAGCAATGAGCAGTTCTTC
>TRBJ2-3|TRBD1|.|TRBV10-1
CASSDGTASTDTQYF
TGCGCCAGCAGTGACGGGACAGCTAGCACAGATACGCAGTATTTT
>TRBJ1-2|.|.|TRBV30
CAWARQIQFLDYGYTF
TGTGCCTGGGCCCGACAGATTCAGTTTCTGGACTATGGCTACACCTTC
>TRBJ1-4|TRBD1|.|TRBV9
CASSPGQGVIEKLFF
TGTGCCAGCAGCCCAGGACAGGGGGTGATTGAAAAACTGTTTTTT
>TRBJ2-1|TRBD2|.|TRBV19
CASRPGTSVYNEQFF
TGTGCCAGTAGGCCCGGGACTAGCGTCTACAATGAGCAGTTCTTC
>TRBJ1-4|.|.|TRBV5-4
CASSLVGEKLFF
TGTGCCAGCAGCTTGGTTGGGGAAAAACTGTTTTTT
>TRBJ2-4|.|.|TRBV25-1
CASSDGLVGDIQYF
TGTGCCAGCAGTGATGGTCTAGTGGGAGACATTCAGTACTTC
>TRBJ1-5|.|.|TRBV6-5
CASSVSPGVQPQHF
TGTGCCAGCAGTGTATCCCCGGGGGTACAGCCCCAGCATTTT
>TRBJ2-7|.|.|TRBV5-1
CASSLTGTPGHEQYF
TGCGCCAGCAGCCTCACCGGGACTCCCGGCCACGAGCAGTACTTC
>TRBJ2-1|.|.|TRBV18
CASSPNRGKDLVRSDEQFF
TGTGCCAGCTCACCAAATAGAGGGAAGGATCTCGTGAGGAGCGATGAGCAGTTCTTC
>TRBJ2-1|.|.|TRBV7-9
CASSLSSAGNEQFF
TGTGCCAGCAGCTTATCCTCGGCAGGCAATGAGCAGTTCTTC
>TRBJ2-3|TRBD1|.|TRBV4-1
CASSLRDSPGDTQYF
TGCGCCAGCAGCCTCCGGGACAGTCCGGGAGATACGCAGTATTTT
>TRBJ1-1|TRBD1|.|TRBV30
CAWSPGTAFEAFF
TGTGCCTGGAGCCCCGGGACAGCCTTTGAAGCTTTCTTT
>TRBJ2-7|TRBD2|.|TRBV6-5
CASSYGGLAGGYEQYF
TGTGCCAGCAGTTACGGCGGACTAGCGGGAGGCTACGAGCAGTACTTC
>TRBJ1-6|.|.|TRBV9
CASSVVQGNSPLHF
TGTGCCAGCAGCGTAGTGCAGGGAAATTCACCCCTCCACTTT
>TRBJ1-5|.|.|TRBV5-6
CASSLRDSNQPQHF
TGTGCCAGCAGCTTAAGGGATAGCAATCAGCCCCAGCATTTT
>TRBJ2-5|.|.|TRBV11-1
CASQGRTDQETQYF
TGTGCCAGTCAGGGTAGGACGGACCAAGAGACCCAGTACTTC
>TRBJ2-3|.|.|TRBV30
CAWSVLGLAPILTDTQYF
TGTGCCTGGAGTGTACTAGGGTTAGCCCCTATCCTCACAGATACGCAGTATTTT
>TRBJ2-7|TRBD2|once|TRBV11-2
CASSLEGAGGLIYEQYF
TGTGCCAGCAGCTTAGAGGGAGCGGGAGGGCTAATCTACGAGCAGTACTTC
>TRBJ1-1|.|.|TRBV4-3
CASSQDSTAPMNTEAFF
TGCGCCAGCAGCCAAGATTCCACAGCCCCCATGAACACTGAAGCTTTCTTT
>TRBJ1-1|.|.|TRBV5-1
CASSLGEAFF
TGCGCCAGCAGCTTGGGCGAAGCTTTCTTT
>TRBJ2-1|TRBD1|.|TRBV6-6
CASRQGVGMDEQFF
TGTGCCAGCAGACAGGGGGTCGGGATGGATGAGCAGTTCTTC
>TRBJ1-2|.|once|TRBV19
CASSNPRTVGYGYTF
TGTGCCAGTAGTAACCCTCGGACAGTCGGCTATGGCTACACCTTC
>TRBJ2-2|.|once|TRBV19
CASSIGQVGELFF
TGTGCCAGTAGTATCGGGCAGGTCGGGGAGCTGTTTTTT
>TRBJ2-3|TRBD2|.|TRBV28
CASSYDLAGGKTDTQYF
TGTGCCAGCAGTTACGATTTAGCGGGAGGGAAGACAGATACGCAGTATTTT
>TRBJ1-1|.|.|TRBV19
CASRSRDTTEAFF
TGTGCCAGTAGGAGCCGGGACACCACTGAAGCTTTCTTT
>TRBJ2-7|TRBD2|few|TRBV19
CASSIRVPGLYYEQYF
TGTGCCAGTAGTATCCGAGTCCCGGGACTATACTACGAGCAGTACTTC
>TRBJ2-2|TRBD1|.|TRBV18
CASSPPMGQGKSGELFF
TGTGCCAGCTCACCACCGATGGGACAGGGCAAATCCGGGGAGCTGTTTTTT
>TRBJ2-1|.|once|TRBV25-1
CASSEQQGEGSSEQFF
TGTGCCAGCAGTGAACAACAGGGGGAGGGTTCGTCTGAGCAGTTCTTC
>TRBJ1-5|TRBD1|.|TRBV9
CASSKETGVQPQHF
TGTGCCAGCAGCAAAGAGACAGGGGTTCAGCCCCAGCATTTT
>TRBJ2-7|.|.|TRBV5-4
CASSPAIGAYEQYF
TGTGCCAGCAGCCCCGCTATTGGGGCCTACGAGCAGTACTTC
>TRBJ1-6|.|once|TRBV5-4
CASSSSGDSPLHF
TGTGCCAGCAGCTCTTCTGGTGATTCACCCCTCCACTTT
>TRBJ2-7|TRBD2|few|TRBV4-1
CASSLLPGGDEQYF
TGCGCCAGCAGCCTACTCCCGGGAGGAGACGAGCAGTACTTC
>TRBJ2-7|.|.|TRBV19
CASSDRDSSYEQYF
TGTGCCAGTAGTGACCGGGACTCTTCCTACGAGCAGTACTTC
>TRBJ1-4|.|.|TRBV6-5
CASSYRGREKLFF
TGTGCCAGCAGTTACAGGGGGAGGGAAAAACTGTTTTTT
>TRBJ2-7|.|once|TRBV29-1
CSVEDWMYEQYF
TGCAGCGTTGAGGACTGGATGTACGAGCAGTACTTC
>TRBJ2-1|.|.|TRBV27
CASSLGFQAKKFF
TGTGCCAGCAGTTTAGGTTTCCAGGCCAAGAAGTTCTTC